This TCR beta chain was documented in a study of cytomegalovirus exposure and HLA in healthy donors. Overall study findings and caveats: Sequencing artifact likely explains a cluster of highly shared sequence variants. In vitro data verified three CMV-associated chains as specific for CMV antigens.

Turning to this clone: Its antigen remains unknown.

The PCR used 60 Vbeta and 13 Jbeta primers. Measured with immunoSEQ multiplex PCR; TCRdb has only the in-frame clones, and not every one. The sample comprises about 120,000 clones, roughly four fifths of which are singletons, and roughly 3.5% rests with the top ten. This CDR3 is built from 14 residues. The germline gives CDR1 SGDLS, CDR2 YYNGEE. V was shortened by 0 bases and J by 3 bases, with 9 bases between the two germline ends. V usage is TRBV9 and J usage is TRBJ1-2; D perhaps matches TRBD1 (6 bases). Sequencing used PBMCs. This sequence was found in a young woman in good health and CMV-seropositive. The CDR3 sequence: CASSVGAGDYGYTF. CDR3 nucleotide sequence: TGTGCCAGCAGCGTAGGGGCAGGGGACTATGGCTACACCTTC.